These 11 T cell receptor beta chains were sequenced from one sample in a study of T cell changes during pregnancy in multiple sclerosis. The assay was immunoSEQ multiplex PCR, and TCRdb's table has in-frame clones only and misses some. The profile shows tens of thousands of clones, around 90% of them singletons. The sample in question was CD4+ T cells from peripheral blood mononuclear cells, obtained before pregnancy. The receptors stem from a female donor with multiple sclerosis, enrolled in a pregnancy study.

The chain uses TRBV5-1 and TRBJ1-2; 12 bases fit TRBD1. V trimming: 7 bases; J trimming: 4 bases; junction bases outside the gene matches: 17. The CDR3 runs to 18 residues. Germline V gene data show CDR1 as SGHRS and CDR2 as YFSETQ. The CDR3 DNA reads TGCGCCAGCGGTGGGGTATCCGGGACAGGGGGCTTGAGCTATGGCTACACCTTC. It translates to CASGGVSGTGGLSYGYTF.

This clone was seen a single time. The V call is TRBV7-2, the J call TRBJ1-1; no clear D gene. The CDR3 runs 15 residues. Germline values: CDR1 SGHTA, CDR2 FQGNSA. The V end lost 3 bases, the J end lost 3 bases, and 14 bases lay between the germline ends. CDR3: CASSFGVGGDTEAFF. For the CDR3, the DNA is TGTGCCAGCAGCTTCGGGGTCGGTGGCGACACTGAAGCTTTCTTT.

This chain links TRBV28 with TRBJ1-6; D is perhaps TRBD1 (5 bases). Trimming cost V 6 bases and J 3 bases, with 15 bases left between them. Germline V CDR1 and CDR2: MDHEN, SYDVKM. This CDR3 has 16 amino acids. The CDR3 DNA reads TGTGCCAGCAGCCTCCTACGGGGGAACTATAATTCACCCCTCCACTTT. Protein sequence: CASSLLRGNYNSPLHF.

The chain employs TRBV7-2 and TRBJ1-1; 8 bases align to TRBD1. The CDR3 runs 14 residues. Germline values: CDR1 SGHTA, CDR2 FQGNSA. J gave up 1 base and V 4 bases, and 2 bases lay outside the gene matches. This CDR3 is CASSSQGANTEAFF. The DNA of the CDR3 is TGTGCCAGCAGCTCGCAGGGGGCGAACACTGAAGCTTTCTTT.

This chain connects TRBV5-1 to TRBJ2-2; 7 bases map to TRBD1. CDR1 is SGHRS and CDR2 is YFSETQ in the germline V gene. Germline trimming cut 1 base from V and 3 bases from J; bases unmatched to any gene: 3. The CDR3 length is 15 residues. CDR3 region: CASSLRTGDTGELFF. As DNA, the CDR3 is TGCGCCAGCAGCTTGAGGACAGGAGACACCGGGGAGCTGTTTTTT.

The chain joins TRBV11-3 to TRBJ1-1; D gene unclear. Trimming took 3 bases from V and 1 from J, leaving 3 bases between them. Germline CDR1 is SGHNT and CDR2 is YENEEA. CDR3 size: 12 residues. In DNA, the CDR3 is TGTGCCAGCAGCTTCAGGAACACTGAAGCTTTCTTT. It is translated as CASSFRNTEAFF.

The rearrangement links TRBV5-8 to TRBJ2-6; D gene ambiguous. Germline CDR1 reads SGHTS; CDR2 reads YDEGEE. The CDR3 covers 16 residues. Trimming removed 0 bases at V and 0 bases at J, with 7 bases between. The CDR3, as DNA: TGTGCCAGCAGCTTGGATCTACTCTCTGGGGCCAACGTCCTGACTTTC. It specifies CASSLDLLSGANVLTF.

This clone was observed a single time. The CDR3, as DNA: TGTGCCAGCAGCCTGAGGGACAGCTATAACACTGAAGCTTTCTTT. Its protein is CASSLRDSYNTEAFF. The chain uses TRBV7-2 and TRBJ1-1; 7 bases are shared with TRBD1. Per germline, CDR1 SGHTA and CDR2 FQGNSA. The CDR3 consists of 15 residues. V was clipped by 5 bases and J by 2 bases; unmatched bases: 8. The variable domain in full, with the rest retrieved from reference TRBV7-2 and TRBJ1-1, is GAGVSQSPSNKVTEKGKDVELRCDPISGHTALYWYRQSLGQGLEFLIYFQGNSAPDKSGLPSDRFSAERTGGSVSTLTIQRTQQEDSAVYLCASSLRDSYNTEAFFGQGTRLTVV.

The chain carries TRBV6-1 and TRBJ2-7; 10 bases map to TRBD2. Losses at the gene ends were 6 bases for V and 5 bases for J; bases not matched to a gene: 10. Germline V CDR1 and CDR2: MNHNS, SASEGT. CDR3 size: 15 residues. In DNA form, the CDR3 reads TGTGCCAGCAGCCTCAAGGCTAGCGGGAGCAACGAGCAGTACTTC. This encodes CASSLKASGSNEQYF.

V and J are TRBV7-9 and TRBJ2-7, with 7 bases lining up with TRBD1. Germline CDR1 reads SEHNR; CDR2 reads FQNEAQ (reference sequence). This CDR3 is 16 amino acids long. After removal of 3 bases from V and 0 bases from J, the junction contained 8 bases not matched to a gene. The CDR3 region is CASSLVTGVYSYEQYF. In nucleotides, the CDR3 is TGTGCCAGCAGCTTGGTAACAGGGGTGTACTCCTACGAGCAGTACTTC. Full variable domain (outside the CDR3, taken from reference TRBV7-9 and TRBJ2-7): DTGVSQNPRHKITKRGQNVTFRCDPISEHNRLYWYRQTLGQGPEFLTYFQNEAQLEKSRLLSDRFSAERPKGSFSTLEIQRTEQGDSAMYLCASSLVTGVYSYEQYFGPGTRLTVT.

V is TRBV29-1 and J is TRBJ2-2; no definite D call. CDR1 SQVTM and CDR2 ANQGSEA come from the germline V gene. The germline V and J ends were trimmed by 5 bases and 0 bases, with 10 bases remaining between them. CDR3 length: 14 residues. CDR3 coding DNA: TGCAGCGTTATTCCAGGCCCGAACACCGGGGAGCTGTTTTTT. As protein: CSVIPGPNTGELFF.